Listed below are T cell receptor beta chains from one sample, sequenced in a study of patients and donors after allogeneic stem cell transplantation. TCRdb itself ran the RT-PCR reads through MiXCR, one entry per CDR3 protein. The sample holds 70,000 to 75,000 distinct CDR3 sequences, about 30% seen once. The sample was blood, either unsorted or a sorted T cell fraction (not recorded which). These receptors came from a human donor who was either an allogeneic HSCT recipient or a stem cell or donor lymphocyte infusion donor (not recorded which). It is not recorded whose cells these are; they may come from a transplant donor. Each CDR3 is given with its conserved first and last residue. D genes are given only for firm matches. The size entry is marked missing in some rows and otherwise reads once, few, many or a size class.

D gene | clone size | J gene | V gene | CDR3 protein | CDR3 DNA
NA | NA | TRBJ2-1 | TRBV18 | CASSSKTGYAEQFF | TGTGCCAGCTCTTCTAAGACAGGATACGCTGAGCAGTTCTTC
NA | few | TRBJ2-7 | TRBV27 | CASKGPSYEQYF | TGTGCCAGCAAAGGCCCTTCCTACGAGCAGTACTTC
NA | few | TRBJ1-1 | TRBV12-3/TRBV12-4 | CASSFEGGTEAFF | TGTGCCAGCAGTTTTGAGGGTGGCACTGAAGCTTTCTTT
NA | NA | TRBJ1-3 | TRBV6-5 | CASSYSTQVLGNTIYF | TGTGCCAGCAGTTACTCAACACAGGTGCTTGGAAACACCATATATTTT
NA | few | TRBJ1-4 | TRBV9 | CASSNRDNEKLFF | TGTGCCAGCAGCAACAGAGATAATGAAAAACTGTTTTTT
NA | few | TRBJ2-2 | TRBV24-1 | CATSDRRAGGELFF | TGTGCCACCAGTGATAGGAGAGCTGGCGGGGAGCTGTTTTTT
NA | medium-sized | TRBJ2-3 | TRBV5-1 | CASSSQVTDTQYF | TGCGCCAGCAGCTCCCAGGTAACAGATACGCAGTATTTT
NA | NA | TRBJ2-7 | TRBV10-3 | CAISDRLRVARYEQYF | TGTGCCATCAGTGACCGTCTTCGCGTCGCACGTTACGAGCAGTACTTC
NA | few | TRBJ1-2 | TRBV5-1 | CASSFRDAPNYGYTF | TGCGCCAGCAGCTTCAGGGACGCGCCTAACTATGGCTACACCTTC
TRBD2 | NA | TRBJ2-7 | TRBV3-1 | CASSPGLAGRIYEQYF | TGTGCCAGCAGCCCGGGACTAGCGGGGAGAATTTACGAGCAGTACTTC
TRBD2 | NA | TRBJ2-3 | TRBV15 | CATGERGPSADTQYF | TGTGCCACCGGGGAGCGGGGGCCCAGCGCAGATACGCAGTATTTT
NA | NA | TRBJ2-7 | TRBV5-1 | CASSLDRQVYEQYF | TGCGCCAGCAGCTTGGATCGACAGGTCTACGAGCAGTACTTC
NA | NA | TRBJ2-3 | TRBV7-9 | CASSLRISSTDTQYF | TGTGCCAGCAGCTTACGGATTAGTAGCACAGATACGCAGTATTTT
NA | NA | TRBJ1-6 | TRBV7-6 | CASSDGRNSPLHF | TGTGCCAGCAGTGACGGGCGGAATTCACCCCTCCACTTT
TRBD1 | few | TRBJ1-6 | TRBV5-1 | CASSSRTGQIGGSPLHF | TGCGCCAGCAGCTCCCGGACAGGGCAAATAGGAGGATCACCCCTCCACTTT
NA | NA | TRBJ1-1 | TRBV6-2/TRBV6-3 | CASGSGTGNTEAFF | TGTGCCAGCGGGTCCGGGACGGGGAACACTGAAGCTTTCTTT
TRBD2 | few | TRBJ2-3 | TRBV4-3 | CASSPLAGGDTQYF | TGCGCCAGCAGCCCTCTAGCGGGAGGGGATACGCAGTATTTT
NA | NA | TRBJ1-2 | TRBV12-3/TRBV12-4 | CASSLVVRGTGYGYTF | TGTGCCAGCAGTTTAGTGGTCCGGGGAACCGGCTATGGCTACACCTTC
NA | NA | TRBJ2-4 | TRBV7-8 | CASSLVGAKNIQYF | TGTGCCAGCAGCTTAGTAGGGGCCAAAAACATTCAGTACTTC
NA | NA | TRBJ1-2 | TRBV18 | CASSPPDSLYGYTF | TGTGCCAGCTCACCACCGGACAGCCTCTATGGCTACACCTTC
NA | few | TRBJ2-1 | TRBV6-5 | CASSPHGGTIYNEQFF | TGTGCCAGCAGTCCCCACGGCGGGACCATCTACAATGAGCAGTTCTTC
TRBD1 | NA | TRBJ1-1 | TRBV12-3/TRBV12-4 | CASSLATGATEAFF | TGTGCCAGCAGTCTAGCCACAGGGGCCACTGAAGCTTTCTTT
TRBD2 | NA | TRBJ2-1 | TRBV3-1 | CASSAHSGGARDEQFF | TGTGCCAGCAGCGCCCATAGCGGGGGGGCCCGGGATGAGCAGTTCTTC
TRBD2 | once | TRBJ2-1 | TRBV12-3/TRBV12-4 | CASRPGLAGSEQFF | TGTGCCAGCAGACCTGGACTAGCGGGGAGTGAGCAGTTCTTC
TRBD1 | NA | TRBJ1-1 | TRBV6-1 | CASEGARTSYEAFF | TGTGCCAGCGAGGGGGCCAGGACGTCTTATGAAGCTTTCTTT
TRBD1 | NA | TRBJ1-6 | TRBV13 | CASSPGQWTYNSPLHF | TGTGCCAGCAGCCCGGGACAGTGGACCTATAATTCACCCCTCCACTTT
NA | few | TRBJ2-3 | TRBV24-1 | CATSDFARSTDTQYF | TGTGCCACCAGTGATTTCGCCAGAAGCACAGATACGCAGTATTTT
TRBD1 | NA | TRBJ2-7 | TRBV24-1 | CATSDYRGDEQYF | TGTGCCACCAGTGATTACAGGGGCGACGAGCAGTACTTC
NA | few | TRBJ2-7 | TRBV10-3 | CATNGEGTYEQYF | TGTGCCACCAACGGCGAAGGCACCTACGAGCAGTACTTC
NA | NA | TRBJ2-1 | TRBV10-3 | CAISVLTESSYNEQFF | TGTGCCATCAGTGTGTTGACAGAGAGCTCCTACAATGAGCAGTTCTTC
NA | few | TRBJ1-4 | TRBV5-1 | CASSMGSTNEKLFF | TGCGCCAGCAGCATGGGGTCAACTAATGAAAAACTGTTTTTT
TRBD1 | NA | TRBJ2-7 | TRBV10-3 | CAIIKGTESSYEQYF | TGTGCCATCATTAAGGGGACAGAGAGCTCCTACGAGCAGTACTTC
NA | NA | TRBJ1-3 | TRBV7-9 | CASSPPGRGGYTIYF | TGTGCCAGCAGCCCACCGGGTCGGGGTGGATACACCATATATTTT
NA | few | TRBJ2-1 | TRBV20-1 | CSARDGRLREYNEQFF | TGCAGTGCTAGAGATGGTAGGCTCAGGGAGTACAATGAGCAGTTCTTC
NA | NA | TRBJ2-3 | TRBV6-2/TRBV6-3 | CASSYASYTDTQYF | TGTGCCAGCAGTTACGCCTCTTACACAGATACGCAGTATTTT
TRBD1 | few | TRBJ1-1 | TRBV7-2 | CASSLNRGITEAFF | TGTGCCAGCAGCCTAAACAGGGGGATCACTGAAGCTTTCTTT
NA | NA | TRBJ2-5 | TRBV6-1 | CASSASHHGTQYF | TGTGCCAGCAGTGCTTCCCATCACGGGACCCAGTACTTC
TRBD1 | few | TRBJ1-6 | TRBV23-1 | CASSHRGRNSPLHF | TGCGCCAGCAGTCACAGGGGGCGAAATTCACCCCTCCACTTT
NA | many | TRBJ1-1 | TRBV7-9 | CASSVVEPTEAFF | TGTGCCAGCAGTGTGGTCGAACCCACTGAAGCTTTCTTT